Listed here is a single T cell receptor beta chain. V shed 0 bases, J shed 6 bases, and the junction held 5 bases outside the gene matches. The germline V gene encodes CDR1 SGHRS and CDR2 YFSETQ. CDR3 length: 15 amino acids. The data derive from a study of shared clonotypes between healthy human individuals. The data were produced by immunoSEQ multiplex PCR, yet TCRdb's version contains in-frame clones alone and is incomplete. In the table there are 1 million to 1.3 million clones, about 84% of which are singletons. The chain has TRBV5-1 and TRBJ2-2; 7 nucleotides match TRBD1. The sequenced sample consisted of memory CD4+ T cells from PBMCs. Subset of the sample: CD45RA-negative fraction. This clonotype originated in a man younger than 30 in good health. Some clones in this sample may be carry-over from other donors' samples. CDR3 residues: CASSLGPQGAGELFF. CDR3 sequence (DNA): TGCGCCAGCAGCTTGGGACCCCAGGGGGCCGGGGAGCTGTTTTTT.